This TCR beta chain was obtained from a study of T cells in Graves' hyperthyroidism and ophthalmopathy. RNA transcripts yielded amplified TCR beta CDR3 regions. Carried out on the TCR CDR3, a first-round RT-PCR used the HTBI primer set. TCRdb reprocessed the multiplex PCR reads with MiXCR, giving one entry per CDR3 protein. This sample has around 380,000 distinct CDR3 sequences; around an eighth occur once, and the top ten carry less than 25%. Clinical symptoms, serum thyroxine and TRAb, thyroid ultrasound and orbital computed tomography were used for the diagnoses. In germline, CDR1 is SGHDT, CDR2 YYEEEE. The CDR3 contains 14 residues. V was clipped by 4 bases and J by 4 bases; unmatched bases: 4.

The material sequenced was blood. The clonotype originates from a man younger than 45 with Graves' hyperthyroidism that later progressed to Graves' ophthalmopathy. The chain is built from TRBV5-6 and TRBJ2-2; 7 bases are shared with TRBD2. CDR3 residues: CASSVTSSTGELFF. The CDR3 DNA reads as TGTGCCAGCAGCGTGACTAGCAGCACCGGGGAGCTGTTTTTT.